This T cell receptor beta chain was obtained from a study of metastatic and nonmetastatic thyroid tumors. On the study more broadly: Repertoires of blood and of tissue (tumor or nodule) from malignant and benign thyroid patients were compared.

In the authors' workflow: Construction of a distant-metastasis classifier for papillary thyroid cancer relied on CDR3 differences across clinicopathological groups. TCRdb redid the clone calls on the PCR reads using MiXCR. The V and J calls reflect TCRdb's pipeline rather than the authors' work. The sample holds fewer than 40,000 clones, 15% to 20% seen once. The V gene's germline CDR1 is SGHDT and CDR2 YYEEEE. The CDR3 runs 15 residues. V lost 0 bases, J lost 10 bases, and 17 bases lay in between. Findings and caveats of the study: Benign nodules were reported to have significantly lower TCR beta diversity than malignant thyroid tumors, in blood and tumor.

Notes on this clone: What it binds is unknown. A read error may be the cause here, since a much bigger clone is one base away.

There were no patients who had received any treatment before thyroid surgery. This chain joins TRBV5-6 and TRBJ2-1, with D possibly matching TRBD2 (5 bases). This TCR derives from a female donor with papillary thyroid cancer or a benign thyroid nodule (not recorded which). Some clones in this sample may be carry-over from other donors' samples. The sequenced material came from blood. The CDR3 reads CASSLDPSWRGEQFF. The CDR3, as DNA: TGTGCCAGCAGCTTGGACCCTAGCTGGAGAGGGGAGCAGTTCTTC.